The present TCR beta chain was sequenced within a study of blood T cell repertoires in COVID-19 (dated by TCRdb to 2018 to 2020). General notes on the study: Samples covering the acute and convalescent phases of COVID-19 were provided by collaborators in the United States, Italy and Spain. Sample metadata almost always included a de-identified subject ID, COVID-19 status, age in years and sex. The material from the prospective study consisted of cDNA or gDNA derived from T cells, B-cell-depleted T cells, or PBMCs. Where HLA class I and class II types were available, the types were taken from metadata supplied by the sample provider, not from assay-based typing. Deeply sampled blood TCRbeta repertoires from subjects exposed to, actively infected with, or recovered from COVID-19 were included in the dataset. The repertoires were released in a freely available public database meant as a resource for research on the immune response to SARS-CoV-2. The samples were drawn from two sources: the first 160 participants of the ongoing ImmuneRACE study, and 1,000 to 1,500 subjects contributed by 6 global collaborators. Study-wide findings and limitations: The amount of clinical and demographic metadata varied by source and participant and was provided uncurated.

The collaborating institutions used their own protocols to collect whole blood in K2EDTA tubes. For TCRbeta analysis, collaborators shipped samples in one of three forms: frozen whole blood, isolated PBMCs, or DNA extracted from either of those sample types. With regard to this clone: The target of this receptor is not known. No much larger clonotype is one base removed from it; base qualities were not supplied.

TCRbeta CDR3 regions were amplified from genomic DNA using the immunoSEQ Assay, a bias-controlled multiplex PCR. The study's processing was this. Nucleated cell counts per sample were estimated from amplification of reference gene primers within the assay. Sequence reads were collapsed and filtered to measure the absolute abundance of every unique TCRbeta CDR3 rearrangement. Productive Simpson clonality was computed per sample as the square root of Simpson's diversity index over productive rearrangements. Here the immuneACCESS table is served through TCRdb, limited to in-frame sequences with V and J called. Missing clones are a known gap in these copies; in checked studies unresolved V genes cover under half, and the rest lacks a known reason. The DNA gave D and trimming, while V, J and clone size come from that table. The sample table holds 300,000 to 400,000 clones, of which approximately 88% were seen once. The ten largest make up approximately 4% of the sample.

The origin of this receptor is a woman aged 45-59 years with active or convalescent COVID-19. The sequencing input was peripheral blood.

The DNA reads as follows: TGTGCCAGCAGCCAACTACAGGGCCCTGTGGCTTTCTTT. Its product reads: CASSQLQGPVAFF. The chain is assembled from TRBV11-3 and TRBJ1-1; the D gene is possibly TRBD1, with 6 bases matching. The junction carries 18 bases between V and J, which are trimmed by 5 bases and 11 bases respectively. CDR1 and CDR2 were assigned from the germline V gene as SGHNT and YENEEA. The CDR3 holds 13 amino acids from the cysteine to the phenylalanine. Only CDR3 DNA is held: 39 bases, read in frame from base 1.